This is a list of T cell receptor beta chains from one sample in a study of identical twins. Using its own MiXCR run on the 5' RACE reads, TCRdb lists one record per CDR3 protein. The sample lists about 920,000 distinct CDR3 sequences, more than 9% occurring once. These records were also assigned to another study, of yellow fever vaccine responses in identical twins.

The sequencing sample was made of PBMCs. All receptors derive from a woman in her late teens or twenties in good health. Both conserved end residues are part of each CDR3. The D gene is left open where the match is weak. For some rows the clone size is stated as once, few or many, or as a class when expanded; others skip it.

j_call | d_call | v_call | clone_size | cdr3_aa | cdr3_nt
TRBJ2-1 | - | TRBV5-4 | few | CASSLDQNAYNEQFF | TGTGCCAGCAGCTTGGACCAAAATGCCTACAATGAGCAGTTCTTC
TRBJ2-1 | TRBD2 | TRBV11-3 | many | CASSSGVYNEQFF | TGTGCCAGCTCTAGCGGGGTGTACAATGAGCAGTTCTTC
TRBJ2-1 | TRBD1 | TRBV3-1 | many | CASSKGTGRNEQFF | TGTGCCAGCAGCAAAGGGACAGGGCGGAATGAGCAGTTCTTC
TRBJ2-7 | TRBD2 | TRBV29-1 | few | CSVSRLAGGPEQYF | TGCAGCGTTTCTAGACTAGCGGGAGGGCCCGAGCAGTACTTC
TRBJ2-3 | TRBD2 | TRBV10-3 | few | CAISESSRGTTDTQYF | TGTGCCATCAGTGAGTCTTCGCGGGGGACCACAGATACGCAGTATTTT
TRBJ2-3 | TRBD2 | TRBV5-4 | - | CASSLVGPGTTGFTDTQYF | TGTGCCAGCAGCTTGGTAGGACCGGGGACTACAGGTTTCACAGATACGCAGTATTTT
TRBJ1-2 | - | TRBV29-1 | few | CSADGGYGYTF | TGCAGCGCCGACGGGGGGTATGGCTACACCTTC
TRBJ1-1 | - | TRBV29-1 | - | CSVDLLGAMNTEAFF | TGCAGCGTTGACTTGTTAGGGGCCATGAACACTGAAGCTTTCTTT
TRBJ2-3 | TRBD2 | TRBV24-1 | few | CATSDPLAGGPGDTQYF | TGTGCCACCAGTGATCCGTTAGCGGGAGGGCCCGGGGATACGCAGTATTTT
TRBJ2-7 | - | TRBV11-3 | - | CASSLETENEQYF | TGTGCCAGCAGCTTAGAAACCGAGAACGAGCAGTACTTC
TRBJ1-1 | TRBD1 | TRBV5-6 | many | CASSFWTGAISDLAEAFF | TGTGCCAGCAGCTTCTGGACAGGGGCCATCTCGGATCTGGCTGAAGCTTTCTTT
TRBJ2-5 | - | TRBV20-1 | - | CSASENTKETQYF | TGCAGTGCTAGTGAAAACACCAAAGAGACCCAGTACTTC
TRBJ2-1 | TRBD2 | TRBV12-3/TRBV12-4 | few | CASSFPSGAVSEQFF | TGTGCCAGCAGTTTCCCTAGCGGGGCGGTTTCGGAGCAGTTCTTC
TRBJ2-2 | - | TRBV28 | few | CASRTPVVYTGELFF | TGTGCCAGCAGAACACCAGTCGTCTACACCGGGGAGCTGTTTTTT
TRBJ2-7 | TRBD1 | TRBV28 | few | CASIRKRGPEQYF | TGTGCCAGCATTCGGAAAAGGGGGCCCGAGCAGTACTTC
TRBJ2-3 | TRBD1 | TRBV5-1 | few | CASSKDREMDTQYF | TGCGCCAGCAGCAAGGACAGGGAAATGGATACGCAGTATTTT
TRBJ2-1 | - | TRBV5-1 | - | CASTISGNNEQFF | TGCGCCAGCACCATTTCCGGGAACAATGAGCAGTTCTTC
TRBJ1-2 | TRBD1 | TRBV12-3/TRBV12-4 | - | CASRPGTGARDGYGYTF | TGTGCCAGCAGACCAGGGACAGGGGCCCGGGACGGCTATGGCTACACCTTC
TRBJ2-5 | - | TRBV21-1 | few | CASSGTSGPQETQYF | TGTGCCAGCAGCGGGACTAGCGGGCCCCAAGAGACCCAGTACTTC
TRBJ2-1 | - | TRBV24-1 | - | CATSHGGEQFF | TGTGCCACCAGTCACGGTGGTGAGCAGTTCTTC
TRBJ2-7 | TRBD2 | TRBV5-1 | few | CASSAGTNSYEQYF | TGCGCCAGCAGCGCCGGGACTAACTCCTACGAGCAGTACTTC
TRBJ1-2 | TRBD1 | TRBV6-5 | few | CASSSPDRVGYGYTF | TGTGCCAGCAGTTCCCCGGACAGGGTTGGCTATGGCTACACCTTC
TRBJ2-5 | - | TRBV5-5 | many | CASSLQGLGETQYF | TGTGCCAGCAGCTTGCAGGGTCTGGGAGAGACCCAGTACTTC
TRBJ2-2 | TRBD2 | TRBV5-1 | - | CASSFLPREGTPLNTGELFF | TGCGCCAGCAGCTTCCTCCCGCGGGAGGGCACACCCTTGAACACCGGGGAGCTGTTTTTT